This TCR beta chain was obtained from a study of blood T cells in healthy people across ages. Whole-study findings and limits: A roughly linear fall in TCR beta diversity per million T cells was seen with increasing age.

The V and J ends lost 0 bases and 4 bases, in that order; junction bases with no gene match: 0. CDR1 and CDR2 from the germline V gene are SEHNR and FQNEAQ (reference sequence). The CDR3 has 15 residues. A sample-barcoded 5' primer and a J-beta primer mix were used in a second PCR of about 6 to 11 cycles. In TCRdb, the 5' RACE reads were re-called with MiXCR into one record per CDR3 protein. The sample has hundreds of thousands of distinct CDR3 sequences; around a quarter are singletons. As regards this clonotype: The antigen is undetermined.

This same sample was also part of a study on T cells of mothers and their children. As that study records: Thymic selection molds TCR recombination output in a comparable way in related and unrelated pairs.

The sequence derives from a boy aged 5-17 years in good health. Sequenced sample: blood. This chain uses TRBV7-9 with TRBJ2-7; 13 nucleotides agree with TRBD2. The CDR3 DNA reads as TGTGCCAGCAGCTTAGCACTAGCGGGAGGGTACGAGCAGTACTTC. Its translation: CASSLALAGGYEQYF.